This is a list of T cell receptor beta chains from one sample in a study of OX40 agonist ivuxolimab in advanced cancers. TCRdb's copy holds only in-frame clones and misses some; the assay was immunoSEQ multiplex PCR. Of some 20,000 clones in the sample, around 80% were seen once. Sequencing was performed on CD4+ or CD8+ T cells sorted from blood, taken in a trial of the OX40 agonist ivuxolimab. Receptor source: an adult with an advanced solid tumor such as melanoma, head and neck, liver or kidney cancer. CDR3s include the opening cysteine and the closing phenylalanine or tryptophan. The D gene is left open where the match is weak. Clone size, where shown, is once, few, many, or a class for clones that have expanded.

j_call clone_size cdr3_length d_call v_call cdr3_aa cdr3_nt
TRBJ2-1 few 18 TRBD2 TRBV2 CASSELAGGGGTYNEQFF TGTGCCAGCAGTGAACTAGCGGGAGGTGGAGGCACCTACAATGAGCAGTTCTTC
TRBJ1-4 . 14 . TRBV11-2 CASSLEINKEKLFF TGTGCCAGCAGCTTAGAAATCAACAAAGAAAAACTGTTTTTT
TRBJ1-5 . 16 TRBD1 TRBV27 CASSTYRDRINQPQHF TGTGCCAGCAGTACCTACCGGGACAGGATCAATCAGCCCCAGCATTTT
TRBJ2-1 . 19 . TRBV4-1 CASSHLFAGPQGSYNEQFF TGCGCCAGCAGCCACCTCTTTGCGGGTCCCCAGGGGTCCTACAATGAGCAGTTCTTC
TRBJ1-2 . 15 . TRBV28 CASSFGGVGNYGYTF TGTGCCAGCAGTTTTGGGGGCGTGGGTAACTATGGCTACACCTTC
TRBJ2-7 . 11 . TRBV30 CASRDSYEQYF TGTGCCTCCCGGGACTCCTACGAGCAGTACTTC
TRBJ2-7 . 14 . TRBV7-2 CASSNPGTPYEQYF TGTGCCAGCAGCAATCCCGGGACCCCCTACGAGCAGTACTTC
TRBJ2-7 few 14 . TRBV13 CASSLGLDLDEQYF TGTGCCAGCAGCTTAGGTCTAGACCTCGACGAGCAGTACTTC
TRBJ2-1 few 13 TRBD2 TRBV2 CASFLAGRGEQFF TGTGCCAGCTTTCTAGCGGGAAGGGGCGAGCAGTTCTTC
TRBJ1-2 . 15 . TRBV4-1 CASSLGPGASYGYTF TGCGCCAGCAGCCTGGGTCCCGGGGCCTCCTATGGCTACACCTTC
TRBJ1-2 . 12 . TRBV7-9 CASSLDGYGYTF TGTGCCAGCAGCTTAGATGGCTATGGCTACACCTTC
TRBJ2-3 . 17 . TRBV4-3 CASSQDQETRGTDTQYF TGCGCCAGCAGCCAAGATCAGGAGACCCGCGGGACGGATACGCAGTATTTT
TRBJ2-5 . 14 . TRBV28 CASSFDSRGETQYF TGTGCCAGCAGTTTTGACAGTAGAGGAGAGACCCAGTACTTC
TRBJ1-2 . 18 TRBD1 TRBV28 CASIFAWTGRGRAYGYTF TGTGCCAGCATCTTCGCTTGGACAGGTCGAGGACGCGCCTATGGCTACACCTTC
TRBJ1-3 . 15 . TRBV28 CASSSVGGSGNTIYF TGTGCCAGCAGTTCGGTAGGGGGATCTGGAAACACCATATATTTT
TRBJ2-1 . 15 TRBD2 TRBV2 CASSVTSGSFNEQFF TGTGCCAGCAGCGTTACTAGCGGGAGTTTCAATGAGCAGTTCTTC
TRBJ1-4 . 19 . TRBV28 CASSLFVSFHSSDNEKLFF TGTGCCAGCAGTTTGTTCGTCAGTTTCCACAGTTCCGATAATGAAAAACTGTTTTTT
TRBJ2-2 . 14 . TRBV7-2 CASSLVTGPGELFF TGTGCCAGCAGCTTAGTAACGGGACCCGGGGAGCTGTTTTTT
TRBJ2-7 . 14 . TRBV6-1 CASSARENYYEQYF TGTGCCAGCAGTGCCAGGGAGAACTACTACGAGCAGTACTTC
TRBJ1-6 . 15 . TRBV6-5 CASSINRAYNSPLHF TGTGCCAGCAGTATTAACAGGGCCTATAATTCACCCCTCCACTTT
TRBJ2-5 . 14 TRBD1 TRBV6-1 CASTGTGSQETQYF TGTGCCAGCACCGGGACAGGGTCCCAAGAGACCCAGTACTTC
TRBJ1-1 . 17 . TRBV11-2 CASSPGVKGSRFTEAFF TGTGCCAGCAGCCCAGGAGTGAAGGGGTCAAGATTCACTGAAGCTTTCTTT
TRBJ2-3 . 16 TRBD2 TRBV5-6 CASSSRGGGSQNTQYF TGTGCCAGCAGCTCACGGGGGGGAGGTTCACAGAATACGCAGTATTTT
TRBJ2-1 . 15 . TRBV4-3 CASSQEGQGYNEQFF TGCGCCAGCAGCCAAGAAGGGCAGGGGTACAATGAGCAGTTCTTC
TRBJ1-4 . 16 . TRBV28 CASSLWGGHANEKLFF TGTGCCAGCAGTTTATGGGGGGGTCATGCTAATGAAAAACTGTTTTTT
TRBJ2-6 . 21 . TRBV27 CASSFIYSGRGPLSGANVLTF TGTGCCAGCAGTTTTATATATAGTGGGAGGGGGCCCCTCTCTGGGGCCAACGTCCTGACTTTC
TRBJ1-4 once 15 . TRBV18 CASSPPGHTNEKLFF TGTGCCAGCTCACCACCGGGACATACTAATGAAAAACTGTTTTTT
TRBJ1-2 . 13 . TRBV30 CAWSRSRLRGYTF TGTGCCTGGAGCCGGTCGCGTCTGCGAGGCTACACCTTC
TRBJ1-2 . 14 TRBD1 TRBV6-4 CASSEGQGHYGYTF TGTGCCAGCAGTGAGGGACAGGGTCACTATGGCTACACCTTC
TRBJ2-5 . 16 TRBD1 TRBV19 CASSVPGQGDRETQYF TGTGCCAGTAGTGTACCGGGACAGGGGGATAGAGAGACCCAGTACTTC
TRBJ1-6 . 15 TRBD1 TRBV10-3 CAISVDREGGSPLHF TGTGCCATCAGTGTAGACAGGGAAGGGGGTTCACCCCTCCACTTT
TRBJ2-1 . 15 . TRBV4-2 CASSQELAAYNEQFF TGTGCCAGCAGCCAAGAACTAGCAGCCTACAATGAGCAGTTCTTC
TRBJ2-7 . 15 . TRBV6-5 CASSYSGWSSYEQYF TGTGCCAGCAGTTACTCCGGGTGGAGCTCCTACGAGCAGTACTTC
TRBJ2-3 . 15 . TRBV18 CASSPGGFGTDTQYF TGTGCCAGCTCACCCGGGGGATTTGGCACAGATACGCAGTATTTT
TRBJ2-7 once 15 . TRBV11-2 CASSFLQGPSYEQYF TGTGCCAGCAGCTTTCTTCAGGGGCCGAGCTACGAGCAGTACTTC
TRBJ2-7 once 14 TRBD1 TRBV29-1 CSVIRDRGLYEQYF TGCAGCGTAATCCGGGACAGGGGGCTTTACGAGCAGTACTTC
TRBJ2-6 . 15 . TRBV19 CASTSWTAGANVLTF TGTGCCAGTACCTCGTGGACGGCTGGGGCCAACGTCCTGACTTTC